The T cell receptor (beta chain) under discussion was sequenced for a study of blood T cells in healthy people across ages. Overall study results and limits: Naive CD4+ cells and diversity were both higher in long-lived donors than in aged donors.

For every donor, a draw yielded 8.5 to 10 milliliters of peripheral blood. Concerning this clonotype itself: Its specificity is not known.

The V and J ends lost 0 bases and 6 bases respectively, with 8 bases between them. The CDR3 is made up of 13 amino acids. Germline V gene sequence: CDR1 DFQATT, CDR2 SNEGSKA (reference sequence). Primers used in a second PCR of roughly 6 to 11 cycles were a sample-barcoded 5' primer and a J-beta primer mix. TCRdb re-analysed the 5' RACE reads in MiXCR, keeping a single row per CDR3 protein. There are 650,000 to 900,000 distinct CDR3 sequences in the sample; about 62% occur only once, and 25% to 30% lies in the top ten. The source is a man aged 30 to 45 in good health. The sequencing input was blood. This chain uses TRBV20-1 with TRBJ1-4; possibly TRBD1 for D (5 bases). The CDR3 loop reads CSARDRVYEKLFF. DNA for the CDR3: TGCAGTGCTAGAGACAGGGTCTATGAAAAACTGTTTTTT.